Below are 6 T cell receptor beta chains sequenced from a single sample in a study of spatial heterogeneity in lung cancer. TCRdb redid the calling of the 5' RACE reads with MiXCR, one entry per CDR3 protein. The sample carries around 45,000 distinct CDR3 sequences, roughly 15% recorded once. Documented time point: sample taken at primary tumor resection. Whole RNA obtained from tumor, nontumor lung or frozen PBMC underwent sequencing without sorting. Sequencing used PBMCs, obtained at surgery. Receptor source: a male donor with early-stage non-small cell lung cancer.

This clonotype was detected many times. V is TRBV6-5 and J is TRBJ1-2; 8 bases agree with TRBD1. Germline-derived CDR1 and CDR2 are MNHEY and SVGAGI. The CDR3 totals 15 residues. Unmatched junction bases numbered 14, after V lost 6 bases and J lost 8 bases. CDR3 protein: CASRSSGQGLEGYTF. CDR3 coding DNA: TGTGCCAGCAGATCCTCTGGACAGGGTCTAGAAGGCTACACCTTC.

The CDR3 protein is CASSLDGLGNTIYF. The CDR3 DNA follows: TGCGCCAGCAGCTTGGACGGCCTTGGAAACACCATATATTTT. V and J are TRBV5-1 and TRBJ1-3; D is undetermined. The CDR3 length is 14 residues. V was clipped by 0 bases and J by 3 bases, with 7 bases between them. The germline CDR1 and CDR2 sequences are SGHRS and YFSETQ.

The rearrangement links TRBV5-6 to TRBJ2-1; the match to TRBD2 covers 7 bases. Germline V lookup: CDR1 SGHDT, CDR2 YYEEEE. V dropped 4 bases and J dropped 0; count of bases not matched to a gene: 10. CDR3 length: 17 amino acids. The DNA for the CDR3 is TGTGCCAGCAGCCCGGGAGGCTACCGATTCTCCTACAATGAGCAGTTCTTC. Protein product: CASSPGGYRFSYNEQFF.

The CDR3 DNA reads as TGCAGCGTTGAAGATCGTGTCAGGGGGTTAGATACGCAGTATTTT. This gives the protein CSVEDRVRGLDTQYF. This chain connects TRBV29-1 to TRBJ2-3; 7 bases are shared with TRBD1. V was clipped by 0 bases and J by 5 bases; unmatched bases: 8. This CDR3 comprises 15 residues. Looked up from germline, CDR1 is SQVTM and CDR2 is ANQGSEA.

This clonotype was recorded a few times. The V gene is TRBV12-3 or TRBV12-4, the J gene TRBJ1-3; 8 bases fit TRBD1. The CDR3 sequence is 15 residues long. Unmatched junction bases numbered 8, after V lost 5 bases and J lost 5 bases. The CDR3 DNA reads TGTGCCAGCAGTCTCGGGACAGGAGCCCGAAACACCATATATTTT. Protein: CASSLGTGARNTIYF.

The CDR3 DNA is TGTGCCAGCAGTTCCACTAGCGGGAGCGTATACGAGCAGTACTTC. Protein sequence: CASSSTSGSVYEQYF. The chain links TRBV12-3 or TRBV12-4 to TRBJ2-7; 11 nucleotides line up with TRBD2. The CDR3 has 15 amino acids. After removal of 4 bases from V and 4 bases from J, the junction contained 6 bases not matched to a gene.